This TCR beta chain was sequenced in a study of T cell responses to AZD1222 COVID-19 vaccine (dated by TCRdb to the early 2020s). Regarding the research as a whole: A total of 230 to 250 trial participants underwent TCR sequencing, of whom about 210 received two doses of AZD1222 and 26 received two doses of the MenACWY control vaccine. Trial participants were enrolled into age subgroups of 18-55, 56-69 and 70-plus years, which contained roughly 140, 27 and 60 TCR-sequenced participants, respectively.

The paper's findings and limits, for the study overall: Spike-specific TCR breadth and depth rose significantly after two AZD1222 doses compared with day 0 and with MenACWY recipients. Conclusions about previously exposed vaccinees are limited because only six or seven AZD1222 recipients were SARS-CoV-2 seropositive at baseline. Because no samples from the day 14 peak response were available, repertoires could be characterized only after the peak T cell response. In the small 56-69-year group, the increase in depth fell short of significance, most likely because of low power. CD4 TCRs associated with the vaccine covered the entire spike protein, and the dominant responses were in regions 160-218 and 743-854. Nearly half of unique spike-specific TCRs reportedly recognized epitopes outside regions mutated in the B.1.351 and B.1.1.7 variants. Participants were mostly white British and included more females than males, and it was suggested by the authors that clonal diversity may have been underestimated.

The germline V end is reduced by 4 bases and the J end by 0 bases; junction bases left unmatched: 8. The germline V gene (reference sequence) sets CDR1 to SEHNR and CDR2 to FQNEAQ. The CDR3 runs 18 amino acids, cysteine and phenylalanine included. The entry retains the CDR3 DNA only, 54 bases that are in frame from base 1. The CDR3 regions of human TCRbeta chains were analyzed by immunosequencing. The authors' analysis ran thus. Repertoire TCRs were checked for matches against a reference library of SARS-CoV-2-specific TCRs that had been generated using the MIRA antigen-specificity platform. Breadth was defined as the fraction of unique TCRs that were SARS-CoV-2-associated, and depth was defined as the fraction of total T cells that were SARS-CoV-2-associated. Using the MIRA data, each spike-specific TCR was assigned both to the spike region to which the TCR was reactive and to a CD4 or CD8 class. Log10-transformed breadth and depth values were compared by one-way ANOVA with Sidak's multiple comparisons tests. In TCRdb, the immuneACCESS table is reduced to in-frame sequences with V and J assigned. These tables do not hold every clone; where another copy was compared, an unresolved V gene accounts for under half, and the others remain unexplained. V and J calls and clone size are those listed in that table; D and trimming were worked out from the DNA. Within this sample are 91,000 or so clones, with more than 85% of them counted one time only. The ten largest clones capture about 3% of the sample.

The time point label here, explained by the study, means: about 28 days (+/-7) after the second vaccine dose. Because spike-specific TCR depth and breadth did not differ between the two schedules, AZD1222 recipients who got a second dose at roughly 4 weeks were pooled with those who got a second dose at roughly 12 weeks. Vaccinee samples came from UK trials COV001 and COV002, including a single-blind randomized controlled phase 2/3 trial of AZD1222 (ChAdOx1 nCoV-19) in healthy adults. For TCRbeta chain sequencing, PBMC samples from trial participants were taken at day 0 and at day 28 after the second dose. A remark on this clone: Its antigen has not been determined. No base-level quality is on record; no much larger clone is a single base apart.

The origin of this receptor is an adult who received the AZD1222 COVID-19 vaccine. This specimen was peripheral blood, taken 28 days after the second AZD1222 dose. This chain joins TRBV7-9 to TRBJ2-1; TRBD2 lines up with 11 middle nucleotides. The CDR3 region has the sequence CASSSPGTSGSSYNEQFF. In nucleotides, the sequence is TGTGCCAGCAGCTCCCCCGGGACTAGCGGTAGCTCCTACAATGAGCAGTTCTTC.